This entry features one TCR beta chain sequence. What it binds is unknown. Recipients boosted at about 4 weeks or about 12 weeks are pooled. Sequencing used immunoSEQ multiplex PCR; TCRdb keeps in-frame clones, though not all of them. The sample lists 190,000 or so clones; more than 75% were seen once. The length of the CDR3 is 17 residues. Germline-derived CDR1 and CDR2 are SGDLS and YYNGEE. The ends lost 0 bases at V and 5 bases at J; junction bases unmatched: 12. This specimen belongs to a study of T cell responses to AZD1222 COVID-19 vaccine. The study, taken as a whole, reports: Scientists sampled the repertoires only once the peak T cell response had passed. Nearly half of spike-specific TCRs reportedly go after variant regions that carry no mutations. Two AZD1222 doses significantly raised spike-specific TCR breadth and depth over controls.

The input for sequencing was peripheral blood, taken 28 days after the second AZD1222 dose. This chain uses TRBV9 with TRBJ2-5; 8 bases map to TRBD2. This TCR was sampled from an adult who received the AZD1222 COVID-19 vaccine. This CDR3 is CASSVAREGGGFETQYF. The DNA for the CDR3 is TGTGCCAGCAGCGTAGCTCGGGAGGGCGGGGGGTTCGAGACCCAGTACTTC.